Sequencing of this TCR beta chain was carried out in a study of blood T cell repertoires in COVID-19. Study context: Sites across the United States, Italy and Spain contributed samples from acute and convalescent COVID-19. T cells, B-cell-depleted T cells, or PBMCs provided the cDNA or gDNA that served as material.

Enrollment of patients from Seattle took place during active infection, with longitudinal follow-up. Original processing methods: It was from reference gene primer amplification that nucleated cell counts were estimated. Repertoires were generated with immunoSEQ multiplex PCR, while TCRdb's copy carries only in-frame clones and drops some. V and J calls and clone size are given by that table; D and trimming were obtained from the DNA. The repertoire holds about 210,000 clones, with around four fifths as singletons. The germline gives CDR1 SGHTA, CDR2 FQGNSA. V lost 0 bases, J lost 6 bases, and 12 bases lay in between. The CDR3 contains 15 residues.

The sample was peripheral blood. The rearrangement links TRBV7-2 to TRBJ2-1; D is uncertain. The receptor's source is a woman aged 80 or older with COVID-19, enrolled during active disease. In nucleotides, the CDR3 is TGTGCCAGCAGCTTAGCCAACCTTAGGAGCAATGAGCAGTTCTTC. It specifies CASSLANLRSNEQFF.